What follows describes a single T cell receptor beta chain. This clonotype was detected many times. Its antigen remains undetermined. Base qualities are not recorded, but no much larger clone differs from it by a single base. From the cysteine through the phenylalanine, the CDR3 covers 11 amino acids. Of the read, only the CDR3 DNA is kept; its 33 bases are in frame from base 1. Trimming at the junction amounts to 1 base on V and 5 bases on J, and the germline ends lie 3 bases apart. Library preparation was by 5' RACE. For sequencing, an Illumina HiSeq 2000 was employed. Template switching added a universal primer binding site, and the final cDNA carried a unique molecular identifier that allowed TCR cDNA molecules to be counted accurately. First-strand cDNA for TCR alpha and beta chains was synthesized from specific primers in the conserved constant-segment region. To control for contamination, each cDNA library was double barcoded with a SMART-Mk sample barcode plus Illumina barcodes. TruSeq adapter sequences along with Illumina sample barcodes were introduced in two successive PCR steps. Sequencing of the TCR alpha and beta cDNA libraries was done on the Illumina HiSeq platform using custom primers. The original pipeline was this. MiGEC processed the raw reads to extract unique molecular identifiers, while MiXCR was used to determine the CDR3 positions. Recombination models were inferred per individual with the repgenHMM and IGoR tools using an EM algorithm. Shared clonotype analysis was performed with the tcR package in R, normalizing sharing by the product of cloneset sizes. Out-of-frame nonproductive sequences were analyzed to study raw recombination free of thymic and clonal selection effects. TCRdb reworked the public reads: Q25 trimming with fastp, MiXCR clone assembly, productive beta chains retained. Each CDR3 protein appears once, grouped with its most common genes and DNA. Here the V and J calls rest on TCRdb's processing, not on the authors' analysis. The sample profile shows about 570,000 distinct CDR3 sequences; 9% to 10% of them were found once. The biggest ten clones account for roughly 3.2% of the sample.

The source of the sample is a study of identical twins (TCRdb year 2016). Looking at the study overall: The study deep-sequenced TCR alpha and beta repertoires from monozygotic twins, unrelated adults of various ages and cord blood to test whether fetal clonotypes persist. To rule out contamination, replicate twin experiments were performed at different times with different library preparation protocols.

Paper-wide results and their limitations: Fewer insertions were carried by abundant cord blood beta clonotypes; a weaker similar trend was observed in young adult naive repertoires, while no such trend was observed in memory repertoires. Recombination models systematically underestimated out-of-frame TCR alpha sharing in monozygotic twins but agreed with sharing between unrelated individuals. Compared with coincidental sharing between unrelated individuals, out-of-frame TCR alpha sequences shared between twins had an excess of sequences with low generation probability. A weaker excess of twin sharing was found in beta out-of-frame sequences because the signal-to-noise ratio was lowered by fewer shared sequences. Because the same donors could not be followed over many years, conclusions were based on cross-sectional statistical analysis. Zero-insertion analyses could be partly confounded by invariant T cells such as MAIT and iNKT, though diverse VJ usage argued against such confounding for most clonotypes.

Only healthy Caucasian donors were included. The twin cohort comprised three pairs of female monozygotic twins, all aged roughly 18 to 30 years. RNA for TCR libraries was isolated from peripheral blood mononuclear cells. A further study also used this sample, focusing on yellow fever vaccine responses in identical twins. From that second study: The T cell response to vaccination in identical twins was reported by the authors to appear partly convergent and partly personalized. Focusing on identical twins, the study followed the T cell clones that responded to the vaccine, and did so with precision.

The receptor comes from a woman under 30 in good health. Sample: PBMCs. The chain is made from TRBV12-3 or TRBV12-4 and TRBJ2-7; no D gene can be assigned with confidence. The DNA sequence is as follows: TGTGCCAGCAGTTTAGGTCACGAGCAGTACTTC. This encodes CASSLGHEQYF.